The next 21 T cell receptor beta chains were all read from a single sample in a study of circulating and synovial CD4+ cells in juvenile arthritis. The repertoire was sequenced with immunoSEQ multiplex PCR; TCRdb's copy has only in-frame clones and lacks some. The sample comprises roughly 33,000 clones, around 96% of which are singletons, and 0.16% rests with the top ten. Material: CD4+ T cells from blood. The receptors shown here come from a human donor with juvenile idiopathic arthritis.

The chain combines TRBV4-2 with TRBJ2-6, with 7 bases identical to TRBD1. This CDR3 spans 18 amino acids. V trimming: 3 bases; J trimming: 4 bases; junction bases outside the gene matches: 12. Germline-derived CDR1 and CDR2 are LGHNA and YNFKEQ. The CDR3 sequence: CASSQEQGIVRGANVLTF. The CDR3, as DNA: TGTGCCAGCAGCCAGGAACAGGGGATAGTTAGGGGGGCCAACGTCCTGACTTTC.

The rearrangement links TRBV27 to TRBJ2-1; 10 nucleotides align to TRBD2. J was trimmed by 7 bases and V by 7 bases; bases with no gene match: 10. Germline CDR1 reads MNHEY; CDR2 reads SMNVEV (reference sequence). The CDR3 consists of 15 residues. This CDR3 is CASTQVLAGGNEQFF. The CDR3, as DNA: TGTGCCAGCACTCAGGTCTTAGCGGGAGGTAATGAGCAGTTCTTC.

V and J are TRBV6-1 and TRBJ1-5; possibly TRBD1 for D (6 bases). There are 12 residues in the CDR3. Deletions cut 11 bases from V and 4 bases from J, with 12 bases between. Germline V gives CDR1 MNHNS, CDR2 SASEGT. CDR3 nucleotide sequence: TGTGCCCCAGGACAGCCTAATCAGCCCCAGCATTTT. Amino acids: CAPGQPNQPQHF.

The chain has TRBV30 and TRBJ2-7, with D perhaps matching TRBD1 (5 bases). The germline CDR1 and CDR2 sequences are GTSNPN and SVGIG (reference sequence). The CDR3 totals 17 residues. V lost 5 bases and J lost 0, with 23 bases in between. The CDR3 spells CAWEGRVGRESSYEQYF. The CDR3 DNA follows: TGTGCCTGGGAAGGCCGGGTGGGCAGGGAAAGCTCCTACGAGCAGTACTTC. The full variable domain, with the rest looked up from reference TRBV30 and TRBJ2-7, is SQTIHQWPATLVQPVGSPLSLECTVEGTSNPNLYWYRQAAGRGLQLLFYSVGIGQISSEVPQNLSASRPQDRQFILSSKKLLLSDSGFYLCAWEGRVGRESSYEQYFGPGTRLTVT.

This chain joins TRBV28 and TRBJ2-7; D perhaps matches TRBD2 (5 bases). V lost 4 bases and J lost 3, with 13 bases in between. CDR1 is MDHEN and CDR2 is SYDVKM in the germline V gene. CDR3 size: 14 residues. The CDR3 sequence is CASSYPVEGYEQYF. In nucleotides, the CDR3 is TGTGCCAGCAGTTACCCAGTAGAGGGCTACGAGCAGTACTTC.

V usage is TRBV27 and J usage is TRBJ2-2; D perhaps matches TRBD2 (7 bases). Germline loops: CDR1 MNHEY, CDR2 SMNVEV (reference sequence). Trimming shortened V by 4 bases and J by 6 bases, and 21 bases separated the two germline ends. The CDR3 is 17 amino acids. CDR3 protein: CASSSKRGGLGSGELFF. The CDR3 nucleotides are TGTGCCAGCAGTTCCAAGAGGGGGGGATTGGGGTCCGGGGAGCTGTTTTTT.

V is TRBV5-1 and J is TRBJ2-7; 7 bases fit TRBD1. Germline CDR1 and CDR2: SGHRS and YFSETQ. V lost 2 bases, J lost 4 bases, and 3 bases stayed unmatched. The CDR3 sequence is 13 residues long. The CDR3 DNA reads TGCGCCAGCAGCTTAGAGACAGGGTACGAGCAGTACTTC. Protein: CASSLETGYEQYF.

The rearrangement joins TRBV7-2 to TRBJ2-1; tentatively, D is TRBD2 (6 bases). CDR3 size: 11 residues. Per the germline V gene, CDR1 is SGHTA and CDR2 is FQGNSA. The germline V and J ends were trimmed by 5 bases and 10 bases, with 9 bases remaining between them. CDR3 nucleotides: TGTGCCAGCAGCCAGAGCGGGGAGCAGTTCTTC. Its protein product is CASSQSGEQFF.

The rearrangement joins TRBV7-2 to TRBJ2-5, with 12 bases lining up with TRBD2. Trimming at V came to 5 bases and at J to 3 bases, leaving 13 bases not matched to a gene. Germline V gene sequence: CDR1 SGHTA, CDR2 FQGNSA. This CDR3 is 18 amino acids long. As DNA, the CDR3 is TGTGCCAGCAGCCGACCCCTAGCGGGGGGGCCGGTGAAAGAGACCCAGTACTTC. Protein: CASSRPLAGGPVKETQYF.

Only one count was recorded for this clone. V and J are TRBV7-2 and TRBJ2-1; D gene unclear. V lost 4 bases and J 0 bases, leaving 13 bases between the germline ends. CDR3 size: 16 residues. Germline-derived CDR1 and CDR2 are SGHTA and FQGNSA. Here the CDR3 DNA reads TGTGCCAGCAGCTCCTTAGTTCTGAGCTCCTACAATGAGCAGTTCTTC. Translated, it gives CASSSLVLSSYNEQFF. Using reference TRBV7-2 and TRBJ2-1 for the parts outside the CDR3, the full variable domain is GAGVSQSPSNKVTEKGKDVELRCDPISGHTALYWYRQSLGQGLEFLIYFQGNSAPDKSGLPSDRFSAERTGGSVSTLTIQRTQQEDSAVYLCASSSLVLSSYNEQFFGPGTRLTVL.

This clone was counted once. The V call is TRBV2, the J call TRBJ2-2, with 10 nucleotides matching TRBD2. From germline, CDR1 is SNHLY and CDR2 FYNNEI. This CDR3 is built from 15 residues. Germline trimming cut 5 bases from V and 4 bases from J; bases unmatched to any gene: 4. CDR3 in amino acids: CASSILAGSTGELFF. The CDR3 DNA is TGTGCCAGCAGTATACTAGCGGGGAGCACCGGGGAGCTGTTTTTT.

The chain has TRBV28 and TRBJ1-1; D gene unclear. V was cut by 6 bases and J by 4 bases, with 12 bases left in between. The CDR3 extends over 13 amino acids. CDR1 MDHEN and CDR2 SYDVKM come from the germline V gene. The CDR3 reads CASSPGRTTEAFF. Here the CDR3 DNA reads TGTGCCAGCAGCCCGGGGAGGACCACTGAAGCTTTCTTT.

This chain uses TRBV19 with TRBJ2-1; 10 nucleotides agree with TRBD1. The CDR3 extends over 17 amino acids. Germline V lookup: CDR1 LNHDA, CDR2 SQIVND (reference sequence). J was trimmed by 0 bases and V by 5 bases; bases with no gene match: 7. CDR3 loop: CASSLTGTGDSYNEQFF. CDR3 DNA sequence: TGTGCCAGTAGTCTCACCGGGACAGGGGACTCCTACAATGAGCAGTTCTTC.

The CDR3 loop is CASSPGKGITDTQYF. The CDR3 DNA follows: TGTGCCAGCAGCCCAGGGAAGGGAATCACAGATACGCAGTATTTT. The J gene is TRBJ2-3, the V gene TRBV6-6; D is perhaps TRBD1 (5 bases). V was cut by 6 bases and J by 2 bases, with 15 bases left in between. Germline V gene lookup returns CDR1 MNHNY and CDR2 SVGAGI (reference sequence). The CDR3 totals 15 residues.

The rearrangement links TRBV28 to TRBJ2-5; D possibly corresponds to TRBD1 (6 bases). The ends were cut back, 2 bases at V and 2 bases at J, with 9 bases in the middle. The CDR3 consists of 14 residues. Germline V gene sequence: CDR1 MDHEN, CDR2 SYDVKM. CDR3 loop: CASSLPQGQETQYF. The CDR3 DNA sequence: TGTGCCAGCAGTTTACCTCAGGGGCAAGAGACCCAGTACTTC.

CDR3 sequence (DNA): TGTGCCAGCAGCGCCCCCGGGACAGAGGGGCGGAGGCAGTACTTC. This gives the protein CASSAPGTEGRRQYF. This rearrangement joins TRBV7-2 to TRBJ2-7; 7 bases agree with TRBD1. V was pared by 5 bases and J by 9 bases, with 16 bases of the junction left unmatched. Germline V gives CDR1 SGHTA, CDR2 FQGNSA. The CDR3 length is 15 residues. Variable domain in full (rest from reference TRBV7-2 and TRBJ2-7): GAGVSQSPSNKVTEKGKDVELRCDPISGHTALYWYRQSLGQGLEFLIYFQGNSAPDKSGLPSDRFSAERTGGSVSTLTIQRTQQEDSAVYLCASSAPGTEGRRQYFGPGTRLTVT.

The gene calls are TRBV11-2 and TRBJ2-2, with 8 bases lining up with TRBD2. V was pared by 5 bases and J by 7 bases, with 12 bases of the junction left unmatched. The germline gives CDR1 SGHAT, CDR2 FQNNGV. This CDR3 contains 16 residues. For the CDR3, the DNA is TGTGCCAGCAGCCCCCGACGCGGGAGGATTATCGGGGAGCTGTTTTTT. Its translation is CASSPRRGRIIGELFF.

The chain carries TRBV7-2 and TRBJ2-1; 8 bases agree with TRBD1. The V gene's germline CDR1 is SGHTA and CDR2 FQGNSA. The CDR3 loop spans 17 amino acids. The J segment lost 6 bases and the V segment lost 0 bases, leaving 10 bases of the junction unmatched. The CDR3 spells CASSLALQGAGFNEQFF. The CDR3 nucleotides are TGTGCCAGCAGCTTAGCGCTGCAGGGGGCAGGTTTCAATGAGCAGTTCTTC.

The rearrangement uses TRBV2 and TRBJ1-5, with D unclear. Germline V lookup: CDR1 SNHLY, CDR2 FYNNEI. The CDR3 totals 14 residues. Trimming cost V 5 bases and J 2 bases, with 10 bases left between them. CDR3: CASSSDGGNQPQHF. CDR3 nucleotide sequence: TGTGCCAGCAGTTCGGACGGGGGCAATCAGCCCCAGCATTTT.

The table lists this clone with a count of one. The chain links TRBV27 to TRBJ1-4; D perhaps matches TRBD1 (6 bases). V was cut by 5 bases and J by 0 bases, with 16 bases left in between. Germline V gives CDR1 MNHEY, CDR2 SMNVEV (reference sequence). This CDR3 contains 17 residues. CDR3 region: CASSLTGWLATNEKLFF. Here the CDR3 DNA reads TGTGCCAGCAGTCTGACAGGATGGTTAGCAACTAATGAAAAACTGTTTTTT.

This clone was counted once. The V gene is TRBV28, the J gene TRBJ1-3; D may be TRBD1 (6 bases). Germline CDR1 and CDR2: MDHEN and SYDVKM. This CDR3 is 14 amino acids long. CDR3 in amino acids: CASKGTLSGNTIYF. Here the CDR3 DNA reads TGTGCGTCGAAGGGGACACTCTCTGGAAACACCATATATTTT.